This T cell receptor beta chain is from a study of CD4 T cells in relation to SARS-CoV-2 and coronaviruses. Before the COVID-19 pandemic, during about 2011-2019, CD4+ T cells were taken from unexposed donors. After less than 11 days of culture, CD4+ T cells were isolated. Some clones are missing from TCRdb's copy, which holds only in-frame ones; the method was immunoSEQ multiplex PCR. The sample shows under 30,000 clones, about two thirds of them seen only once. This clone was found once. Its antigen is still unknown. Source material: CD4+ T cells from PBMCs, cultured in vitro. The origin of this receptor is a human donor in good health.

CDR3 coding DNA: TGTGCCAGCAGCTTAGGGGCAGGTGCAGGGAAACTGTTTTTT. Its protein is CASSLGAGAGKLFF. The chain couples TRBV7-2 to TRBJ1-4; maybe TRBD1 (5 bases). Between the trimmed V and J ends, which lost 1 base and 11 bases, there was a span of 14 bases. The germline CDR1 and CDR2 sequences are SGHTA and FQGNSA. The CDR3 covers 14 residues.